Each of the 19 T cell receptor beta chains below was sequenced from the same sample in a study of cytomegalovirus exposure and HLA in healthy donors. In the PCR, 60 Vbeta and 13 Jbeta primers were used. TCRdb's copy holds only in-frame clones and misses some; the assay was immunoSEQ multiplex PCR. The sample records nearly 200,000 clones, 75% to 80% being singletons. Sequencing used PBMCs. These receptors all stem from a woman in her twenties or thirties in good health and CMV-seropositive.

This clone was picked up one time. This chain connects TRBV7-9 to TRBJ2-7, with TRBD2 matching 10 bases. J lost 3 bases, V lost 5 bases, and 7 bases had no gene match. CDR1 is SEHNR and CDR2 is FQNEAQ in the germline V gene (reference sequence). This CDR3 has 15 residues. This chain's CDR3 is CASSPQTSGLYEQYF. CDR3 DNA: TGTGCCAGCAGCCCGCAGACTAGCGGGCTCTACGAGCAGTACTTC.

This clone turned up a few times. This chain joins TRBV5-4 and TRBJ2-1, with TRBD2 matching 8 bases. Trimming cost V 4 bases and J 5 bases; bases outside gene matches: 5. Germline V gives CDR1 SGHNT, CDR2 YYREEE (reference sequence). CDR3 length: 14 residues. CDR3 sequence reads: CASSTGLGDNEQFF. In DNA, the CDR3 is TGTGCCAGCAGCACGGGACTAGGAGACAATGAGCAGTTCTTC.

V and J are TRBV6-5 and TRBJ1-2; the match to TRBD1 covers 8 bases. The germline V gene has CDR1 MNHEY and CDR2 SVGAGI. The V segment lost 5 bases and the J segment 4 bases; nucleotides outside the gene matches: 9. This CDR3 region has 15 residues. For the CDR3, the DNA is TGTGCCAGCAGTCCCTGGACAGGGACCGGCTATGGCTACACCTTC. Residues: CASSPWTGTGYGYTF.

CDR3 region: CASRRAGVSYEQYF. Here the CDR3 DNA reads TGTGCCAGCAGGAGGGCAGGGGTTTCCTACGAGCAGTACTTC. The chain is built from TRBV6-5 and TRBJ2-5; a possible D gene is TRBD1 (6 bases). The better agreement between TRBJ2-7 and the DNA end casts doubt on the J call. The CDR3 sequence is 14 residues long. Germline V gene lookup returns CDR1 MNHEY and CDR2 SVGAGI.

The chain combines TRBV30 with TRBJ2-3; 15 nucleotides agree with TRBD2. The trim removed 3 bases at V and 3 bases at J, leaving 16 bases unmatched. The CDR3 has 20 residues. Germline loops: CDR1 GTSNPN, CDR2 SVGIG (reference sequence). In nucleotides, the CDR3 is TGTGCCTGGAGAGGACTTGTTGGACTAGCGGGAGGGCTTAAAACAGATACGCAGTATTTT. Its protein product is CAWRGLVGLAGGLKTDTQYF.

This clone was observed once. The rearrangement joins TRBV9 to TRBJ1-4, with D tentatively TRBD1 (5 bases). V was cut by 3 bases and J by 7 bases, with 13 bases left in between. CDR3 size: 14 residues. Germline CDR1 and CDR2: SGDLS and YYNGEE. The CDR3 nucleotides read TGTGCCAGCAGCGGGACGACAGTACGTGAAAAACTGTTTTTT. This sequence encodes CASSGTTVREKLFF.

This chain joins TRBV6-5 and TRBJ2-7, with D perhaps TRBD1 (6 bases). The CDR3 is made up of 15 amino acids. Germline V gives CDR1 MNHEY, CDR2 SVGAGI. V was trimmed by 0 bases and J by 2 bases, leaving 11 bases between them. In DNA, the CDR3 is TGTGCCAGCAGTTACTCTGGGACATCTACCTACGAGCAGTACTTC. It yields the protein CASSYSGTSTYEQYF.

In its sample, this clone was seen once. The gene calls are TRBV20-1 and TRBJ1-4; D unclear. The CDR3 is 11 residues long. The ends were cut back, 1 base at V and 8 bases at J, with 5 bases in the middle. Germline V gene sequence: CDR1 DFQATT, CDR2 SNEGSKA (reference sequence). CDR3 sequence: CSARAREKLFF. The CDR3 coding sequence is TGCAGTGCTAGAGCCAGAGAAAAACTGTTTTTT.

The rearrangement links TRBV19 to TRBJ1-5, with a possible D match to TRBD1 (6 bases). CDR1 is LNHDA and CDR2 is SQIVND in the germline V gene (reference sequence). The CDR3 has 15 residues. The germline V and J ends were trimmed by 3 bases and 2 bases, with 11 bases remaining between them. CDR3 protein: CASSIRGQGNQPQHF. The DNA of the CDR3 is TGTGCCAGTAGTATCAGGGGCCAGGGCAATCAGCCCCAGCATTTT.

The chain couples TRBV9 to TRBJ1-6; D call uncertain. The germline gives CDR1 SGDLS, CDR2 YYNGEE. The germline V and J ends were trimmed by 2 bases and 7 bases, with 7 bases remaining between them. The CDR3 spans 13 residues. The CDR3, as DNA: TGTGCCAGCAGCGTTGGAGGGAATTCACCCCTCCACTTT. Translating gives CASSVGGNSPLHF.

This chain links TRBV2 with TRBJ2-7; 9 nucleotides line up with TRBD1. The CDR3 is made up of 14 amino acids. Germline V CDR1 and CDR2: SNHLY, FYNNEI. Unmatched junction bases numbered 10, after V lost 6 bases and J lost 7 bases. CDR3 residues: CASRPTGGLGEQYF. DNA for the CDR3: TGTGCCAGCAGACCCACAGGGGGCTTAGGGGAGCAGTACTTC.

This clone has only a few counts. This sample includes further DNA sequences coding for the same CDR3. This sequence joins TRBV5-1 and TRBJ2-5; D not resolved. V lost 0 bases to trimming and J lost 4 bases, with 4 bases between them. Germline-derived CDR1 and CDR2 are SGHRS and YFSETQ. The CDR3 totals 12 residues. CDR3 DNA: TGCGCCAGCAGCTTGGCCGGAGAGACCCAGTACTTC. Residues: CASSLAGETQYF.

V and J are TRBV6-5 and TRBJ2-7; 9 nucleotides line up with TRBD2. Germline CDR1 MNHEY, CDR2 SVGAGI. After removal of 2 bases from V and 0 bases from J, the junction contained 2 bases not matched to a gene. CDR3 length equals 15 residues. CDR3 nucleotides: TGTGCCAGCAGTTACACAGCGGGAGGCTCCTACGAGCAGTACTTC. Its translation is CASSYTAGGSYEQYF.

This clone has just one count. This rearrangement joins TRBV6-5 to TRBJ2-7, with 8 bases lining up with TRBD2. Trimming cost V 6 bases and J 7 bases; bases outside gene matches: 11. The CDR3 is 14 residues long. Germline-derived CDR1 and CDR2 are MNHEY and SVGAGI. The CDR3: CASSRRSGSVEQYF. The DNA for the CDR3 is TGTGCCAGCAGCCGTAGGAGCGGGAGTGTAGAGCAGTACTTC.

V is TRBV5-4 and J is TRBJ1-6; no reliable D call. The CDR3 is 13 amino acids. The germline V gene has CDR1 SGHNT and CDR2 YYREEE (reference sequence). Between the trimmed V and J ends, which lost 0 bases and 10 bases, there was a span of 8 bases. CDR3 DNA: TGTGCCAGCAGCTTGGGACGGGAATCACCCCTCCACTTT. It encodes CASSLGRESPLHF.

The J gene is TRBJ2-7, the V gene TRBV28; 8 positions agree with TRBD1. This CDR3 is built from 14 residues. V lost 6 bases to trimming and J lost 4 bases; unmatched junction nucleotides: 8. Germline V lookup: CDR1 MDHEN, CDR2 SYDVKM. The CDR3 spells CASRSRTGWYEQYF. As DNA, the CDR3 is TGTGCCAGCAGAAGTCGGACAGGGTGGTACGAGCAGTACTTC.

This sequence joins TRBV12-5 and TRBJ2-1; the match to TRBD2 covers 9 bases. Losses at the gene ends were 0 bases for V and 7 bases for J; bases not matched to a gene: 4. This CDR3 has 15 amino acids. Per germline, CDR1 LGHNT and CDR2 FRNRAP. The DNA of the CDR3 is TGTGCTAGTGGTTTGGTAGCGGGGGGCAAGAATGAGCAGTTCTTC. Translating it yields CASGLVAGGKNEQFF.

The rearrangement links TRBV5-4 to TRBJ2-5; 8 bases are shared with TRBD1. CDR3 length: 14 amino acids. The V gene's germline CDR1 is SGHNT and CDR2 YYREEE (reference sequence). V shed 2 bases and J 1 base; nucleotides not matched to a gene: 1. As DNA, the CDR3 is TGTGCCAGCAGCTTCGGACAGGGCCAAGAGACCCAGTACTTC. Translation: CASSFGQGQETQYF.

This clone was recorded only once. The chain uses TRBV10-1 and TRBJ1-5, with D uncertain. The CDR3 totals 15 residues. Germline lookup yields CDR1 WNHNN and CDR2 SYGVQD (reference sequence). V was shortened by 0 bases and J by 5 bases, with 11 bases between the two germline ends. The CDR3 sequence is CASSESPRTDQPQHF. The CDR3 nucleotides read TGCGCCAGCAGTGAGTCCCCCCGGACTGATCAGCCCCAGCATTTT.